This T cell receptor beta chain was sequenced in a study of blood T cell repertoires in COVID-19. Study details: Nucleic acid was either cDNA or gDNA, and it came from T cells, B-cell-depleted T cells, or PBMCs.

The CDR3 has 16 amino acids. The germline gives CDR1 SGDLS, CDR2 YYNGEE. V lost 0 bases, J lost 2 bases, and 13 bases lay in between. Per the authors' pipeline: Amplification with reference gene primers provided the estimates of nucleated cell counts. The repertoire was sequenced with immunoSEQ multiplex PCR; TCRdb's copy has only in-frame clones and lacks some. V and J calls and clone size are copied from that table; D and trimming were computed from the DNA. The sample carries 85,000 to 90,000 clones, under 95% recorded once. The receptor's source is a human donor with active COVID-19. The donor label of this sample is uncertain. The sample taken for sequencing was peripheral blood. The chain combines TRBV9 with TRBJ2-3; D not resolved. The CDR3 DNA sequence: TGTGCCAGCAGCGTAGTAGTTAACTACCCCACAGATACGCAGTATTTT. It specifies CASSVVVNYPTDTQYF.